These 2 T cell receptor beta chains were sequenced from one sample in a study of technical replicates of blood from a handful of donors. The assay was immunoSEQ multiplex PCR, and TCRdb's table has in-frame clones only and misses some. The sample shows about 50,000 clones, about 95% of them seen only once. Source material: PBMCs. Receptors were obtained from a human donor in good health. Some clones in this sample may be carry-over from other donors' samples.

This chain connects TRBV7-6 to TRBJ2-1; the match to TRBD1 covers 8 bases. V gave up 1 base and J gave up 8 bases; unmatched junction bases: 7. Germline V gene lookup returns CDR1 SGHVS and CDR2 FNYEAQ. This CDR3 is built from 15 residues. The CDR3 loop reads CASSLEVGRGHEQFF. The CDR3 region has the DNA TGTGCCAGCAGCTTAGAAGTCGGCAGGGGGCATGAGCAGTTCTTC.

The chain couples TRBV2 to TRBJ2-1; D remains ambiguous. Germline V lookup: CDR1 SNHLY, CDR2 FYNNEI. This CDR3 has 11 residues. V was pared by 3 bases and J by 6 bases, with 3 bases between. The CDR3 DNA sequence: TGTGCCAGCAGTGACAGCAATGAGCAGTTCTTC. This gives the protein CASSDSNEQFF.